The clone carrying this T cell receptor (beta chain) was recorded only once. As yet, its antigen is unknown. The CDR3 loop spans 13 amino acids. Germline V CDR1 and CDR2: SGHNT, YENEEA. V was trimmed by 5 bases and J by 2 bases, leaving 10 bases between them. This sample is drawn from a study of shared clonotypes between healthy human individuals. The study, taken as a whole, reports: Enrolling few donors narrowed the genetic and exposure-history diversity that was represented.

Naive CD8 isolation took CD45RO-negative cells positively selected for CCR7 and excluded terminally differentiated effector memory CD45RA+ cells. Splitting of each subset's genomic DNA was done evenly across several immunoSEQ plates. Sequencing was performed with immunoSEQ multiplex PCR; in TCRdb, only in-frame clones are kept and a portion is missing. The sample contains about 2 million clones, roughly 95% of which appear only once. The gene calls are TRBV11-3 and TRBJ2-7, with D perhaps TRBD1 or TRBD2 (5 bases each). This TCR came from a man between 18 and 35 years old in good health. The sample was naive CD8+ T cells sorted from blood. CDR3 bases: TGTGCCAGCAGCGGGGGTTTGACCTACGAGCAGTACTTC. Its protein product is CASSGGLTYEQYF.